These T cell receptor beta chains were read from a single sample in a study of T cells in Graves' hyperthyroidism and ophthalmopathy. From the multiplex PCR reads, TCRdb called clonotypes with MiXCR, one entry per CDR3 protein. In the table there are about 610,000 distinct CDR3 sequences, around 42% of which are singletons. Sequenced: peripheral blood or thyroid tissue (not recorded which). The receptors shown here come from a woman aged 18-29 years with Graves' hyperthyroidism. CDR3s include the opening cysteine and the closing phenylalanine or tryptophan. The D gene is left open where the match is weak. Clone sizes are given selectively: once, few, many, or a class where the clone is expanded.

>.|TRBJ1-5|TRBV12-3/TRBV12-4|.
CASSIQGFAPQHF
TGTGCCAGCAGCATACAGGGTTTTGCGCCCCAGCATTTT
>.|TRBJ2-1|TRBV7-2|few
CASSHSPGEDEQFF
TGTGCCAGCAGCCATAGCCCGGGGGAGGATGAGCAGTTCTTC
>TRBD2|TRBJ2-7|TRBV20-1|many
CSAPLLAGDGEQYF
TGCAGTGCCCCCCTTTTAGCGGGAGACGGCGAGCAGTACTTC
>.|TRBJ2-2|TRBV3-1|many
CASSQEGDTGELFF
TGTGCCAGCAGCCAAGAGGGTGACACCGGGGAGCTGTTTTTT
>.|TRBJ2-6|TRBV7-6|.
CASSRGANVLTF
TGTGCCAGCAGCAGGGGGGCCAACGTCCTGACTTTC
>.|TRBJ1-2|TRBV19|.
CASSPLAGGTNYGYTF
TGTGCCAGTAGTCCCCTAGCGGGAGGGACTAACTATGGCTACACCTTC
>.|TRBJ1-5|TRBV7-9|.
CASRDSGRGYQPQHF
TGTGCCAGCAGAGATAGCGGGAGGGGCTATCAGCCCCAGCATTTT
>.|TRBJ1-2|TRBV5-8|many
CASSLLGGLYGYTF
TGTGCCAGCAGCTTGTTGGGGGGACTCTATGGCTACACCTTC
>.|TRBJ1-2|TRBV27|few
CASSLVGEYGYTF
TGTGCCAGCAGTTTAGTGGGGGAATATGGCTACACCTTC
>TRBD1|TRBJ2-7|TRBV19|.
CASSSPGQGAIEQYF
TGTGCCAGTAGTTCCCCGGGACAGGGGGCGATCGAGCAGTACTTC
>.|TRBJ2-6|TRBV29-1|many
CSVEERGLHESSGANVLTF
TGCAGCGTTGAAGAGCGAGGGCTCCACGAAAGCTCTGGGGCCAACGTCCTGACTTTC
>.|TRBJ1-2|TRBV15|.
CATSRPQGTGYTF
TGTGCCACCAGCAGACCTCAGGGGACTGGCTACACCTTC
>TRBD2|TRBJ2-2|TRBV9|.
CASSPRAGGPTGELFF
TGTGCCAGCAGCCCCCGGGCGGGAGGACCCACCGGGGAGCTGTTTTTT
>.|TRBJ1-1|TRBV6-5|.
CASGPIGGNTEAFF
TGTGCCAGCGGTCCTATTGGGGGTAACACTGAAGCTTTCTTT
>.|TRBJ2-5|TRBV7-2|.
CASSSPPGGHETQYF
TGTGCCAGCAGCAGTCCACCCGGGGGGCATGAGACCCAGTACTTC
>.|TRBJ1-4|TRBV7-8|.
CASSSLRGEKLFF
TGTGCCAGCAGCTCCCTCCGCGGTGAAAAACTGTTTTTT